This TCR beta chain was observed in a study of blood T cell repertoires in COVID-19. Produced via immunoSEQ multiplex PCR; TCRdb's table is partial and in-frame only. The table lists around 70,000 clones, about 88% of them singletons, with roughly 5.6% in the top ten. The CDR3 has 13 residues. Trimming left V 6 bases short and J 1 base short, with 6 bases between. The specimen was peripheral blood. The sequence was obtained from a human donor in a cohort sampled during active COVID-19. The chain recombines TRBV23-1 with TRBJ1-4, with D maybe TRBD1 (6 bases). TRBV23-1 is known as an ORF, though its function is uncertain. The CDR3 is CASRQGTNEKLFF. In nucleotides, the CDR3 is TGCGCCAGCAGACAGGGAACTAATGAAAAACTGTTTTTT.